This T cell receptor beta chain was retrieved from a study of T cell clonality in common variable immunodeficiency. This clone appeared many times. Its antigen remains unknown. The CDR3 end lies 3 residues beyond the end of the read and is filled in from the germline J gene. CVID and control samples used equivalent genomic DNA input. Clones were read by immunoSEQ multiplex PCR, and TCRdb kept only the in-frame ones, dropping some. This sample has tens of thousands of clones, each found more than once. J was trimmed by 2 bases and V by 8 bases; bases with no gene match: 17. The CDR3 consists of 17 residues. Per the germline V gene, CDR1 is GTSNPN and CDR2 is SVGIG (reference sequence). General study results and limits: Authors noted CVID clonality's cause needs subpopulation repertoire sequencing. Fewer deletions and N-nucleotide insertions were reportedly seen in common variable immunodeficiency TCR beta sequences. CVID subjects had higher TCRbeta clonality than healthy controls, most marked in about a third.

Sequencing used peripheral blood mononuclear cells. The chain is built from TRBV30 and TRBJ1-4; 7 bases agree with TRBD1. The TCR originated in a person aged 18 to 70 in good health. The CDR3: CATPPTGEYTTNEKLFF. Incomplete CDR3 DNA: TGTGCCACCCCACCCACAGGGGAATACACCACTAATGAAAAA.